The sequence of this T cell receptor beta chain was determined in a study of T-cell memory formation after mild COVID-19. Whole-study findings and limits: Those CD4+ clones that contracted were mainly in CM and EM (CD8+ ones in EMRA).

This clonotype was found a few times. Antigen unknown. Germline CDR1 reads SGDLS; CDR2 reads YYNGEE. V shed 5 bases and J shed 6 bases, with 14 bases lying between them. This CDR3 contains 14 residues. TCRdb used MiXCR to reprocess the 5' RACE reads, holding one entry per CDR3 protein. In the table there are 120,000 to 150,000 distinct CDR3 sequences, 15% to 20% of which are singletons. The rearrangement uses TRBV9 and TRBJ2-2; perhaps TRBD1 as D (5 bases). Sequenced input: PBMCs or a T cell subset sorted from them (not recorded which). The receptor was isolated from an adult woman who had mild COVID-19 (a few samples of this study predate the infection). Cell type and time point are not known. The CDR3 region has the DNA TGTGCCAGCAGAGCTCTCCAGGGCTCCGGGGAGCTGTTTTTT. It translates to CASRALQGSGELFF.